These 26 T cell receptor beta chains came from one sample sequenced in a study of T cells in Graves' hyperthyroidism and ophthalmopathy. RNA transcripts were the template for amplifying TCR beta CDR3 regions. TCR CDR3 underwent first-round RT-PCR with the HTBI primer set. TCRdb recomputed calls from the multiplex PCR reads with MiXCR, one row per CDR3 protein. This repertoire shows under 200,000 distinct CDR3 sequences, 8% to 9.5% found once; its top ten account for over 20%. The sample taken for sequencing was blood. The receptor set was obtained from a woman between 18 and 29 years old with Graves' hyperthyroidism that later progressed to Graves' ophthalmopathy.

This clonotype was observed at least ten times. This chain uses TRBV6-2 or TRBV6-3 with TRBJ2-5; D is perhaps TRBD2 (5 bases). The germline V gene has CDR1 MNHEY and CDR2 SVGEGT. V gave up 5 bases and J gave up 4 bases, with 8 bases separating them. The CDR3 totals 12 residues. The CDR3 nucleotides are TGTGCCAGCAGTCGGGGTGGAGAGACCCAGTACTTC. This sequence encodes CASSRGGETQYF.

This clonotype was counted many times. The gene calls are TRBV30 and TRBJ1-2; D possibly corresponds to TRBD1 (5 bases). Germline-derived CDR1 and CDR2 are GTSNPN and SVGIG (reference sequence). V lost 8 bases, J lost 8 bases, and 18 bases lay in between. This CDR3 has 12 residues. CDR3 protein: CARAGGQEGYTF. The CDR3 region has the DNA TGTGCCCGGGCGGGGGGTCAGGAGGGCTACACCTTC.

This clonotype showed up just a few times. A much bigger clone sits one base away, suggesting this may be a read error. The CDR3 region has the DNA TGTGCCATCAGAGGGGCAGGGGGCGTAAACACCATATATTTT. This sequence encodes CAIRGAGGVNTIYF. The V call is TRBV10-3, the J call TRBJ1-3; the match to TRBD1 covers 8 bases. Germline V CDR1 and CDR2: ENHRY, SYGVKD. V was pared by 6 bases and J by 6 bases, with 7 bases of the junction left unmatched. There are 14 residues in the CDR3.

In this sample, this clonotype turned up many times. The chain links TRBV6-5 to TRBJ2-2; D remains unclear. Germline CDR1 and CDR2: MNHEY and SVGAGI. The CDR3 contains 15 residues. With 0 bases removed from V and 0 bases from J, the gap between germline ends came to 5 bases. In DNA, the CDR3 is TGTGCCAGCAGTTACTCCCGGCCGAACACCGGGGAGCTGTTTTTT. Translation: CASSYSRPNTGELFF.

J is TRBJ2-5 and V is TRBV5-1; 8 bases align to TRBD2. After removal of 0 bases from V and 4 bases from J, the junction contained 5 bases not matched to a gene. This CDR3 is 15 amino acids long. Germline CDR1 and CDR2: SGHRS and YFSETQ. This chain's CDR3 is CASSLVGSGIETQYF. The CDR3 DNA follows: TGCGCCAGCAGCTTGGTTGGTAGCGGGATAGAGACCCAGTACTTC.

The CDR3 protein is CASSPGQGPPGQPQHF. The CDR3 nucleotides are TGTGCCAGCTCACCGGGACAGGGACCGCCTGGACAGCCCCAGCATTTT. The V and J genes are TRBV18 and TRBJ1-5, with 9 positions matching TRBD1. The CDR3 loop spans 16 amino acids. The V and J ends lost 3 bases and 7 bases, in that order; junction bases with no gene match: 10. CDR1 is KGHSH, CDR2 LQKENI, per germline.

This clonotype has at least ten counts. This chain's CDR3 is CASSQAVNTEAFF. The CDR3 DNA reads TGTGCCAGCAGCCAAGCGGTGAACACTGAAGCTTTCTTT. The J gene is TRBJ1-1, the V gene TRBV14; unclear D gene. Trimming took off 1 base at V and 0 bases at J, with 3 bases between the two ends. This CDR3 has 13 amino acids. Germline V gives CDR1 SGHDN, CDR2 FVKESK.

This clonotype was seen at least ten times. V is TRBV7-9 and J is TRBJ2-2; D might be TRBD2 (5 bases). The CDR3 extends over 13 amino acids. Germline CDR1 and CDR2: SEHNR and FQNEAQ (reference sequence). V was trimmed by 3 bases and J by 7 bases, leaving 9 bases between them. CDR3 sequence reads: CASSFIRDGELFF. The CDR3 DNA is TGTGCCAGCAGCTTCATCCGGGACGGGGAGCTGTTTTTT.

This clonotype was seen repeatedly, ten times or more. The CDR3 spells CASSSGTTYGYTF. In nucleotides, the CDR3 is TGTGCCAGCAGCTCCGGGACAACTTATGGCTACACCTTC. This rearrangement joins TRBV28 to TRBJ1-2; weak D call: TRBD1 (6 bases). Germline loops: CDR1 MDHEN, CDR2 SYDVKM. The V and J ends lost 6 bases and 5 bases respectively, with 13 bases between them. The CDR3 covers 13 residues.

This clonotype has at least ten counts. The rearrangement uses TRBV2 and TRBJ1-5; D not certain. The germline V gene has CDR1 SNHLY and CDR2 FYNNEI. The germline V and J ends were trimmed by 2 bases and 6 bases, with 5 bases remaining between them. The CDR3 consists of 12 residues. This CDR3 is CASSEIGQPQHF. The CDR3 DNA follows: TGTGCCAGCAGTGAAATAGGTCAGCCCCAGCATTTT.

This clonotype was counted ten times or more. This chain connects TRBV2 to TRBJ1-5, with D hard to call. Germline V gene sequence: CDR1 SNHLY, CDR2 FYNNEI. The CDR3 has 13 amino acids. V was trimmed by 5 bases and J by 4 bases, leaving 9 bases between them. The CDR3 spells CASSLQNNQPQHF. The CDR3 DNA is TGTGCCAGCAGTCTCCAGAATAATCAGCCCCAGCATTTT.

V usage is TRBV28 and J usage is TRBJ1-1; D remains unclear. With 5 bases removed from V and 4 bases from J, the gap between germline ends came to 8 bases. CDR1 and CDR2 (germline): MDHEN, SYDVKM. The length of the CDR3 is 12 residues. DNA for the CDR3: TGTGCCAGCAGTCCAATGAGCACTGAAGCTTTCTTT. Protein sequence: CASSPMSTEAFF.

This clonotype was seen repeatedly, ten times or more. The chain recombines TRBV30 with TRBJ2-1, with 11 nucleotides matching TRBD2. After removal of 7 bases from V and 3 bases from J, the junction contained 5 bases not matched to a gene. This CDR3 comprises 14 residues. Germline V gives CDR1 GTSNPN, CDR2 SVGIG (reference sequence). The CDR3 here is CAYRLAGLYNEQFF. CDR3 sequence (DNA): TGTGCCTACAGACTAGCGGGGCTCTACAATGAGCAGTTCTTC.

The chain carries TRBV13 and TRBJ1-1; 10 positions agree with TRBD1. Germline-derived CDR1 and CDR2 are PRHDT and FYEKMQ (reference sequence). The CDR3 runs to 17 residues. Germline trimming cut 8 bases from V and 6 bases from J; bases unmatched to any gene: 18. This CDR3 reads CASADRGSLEYTPEAFF. The DNA of the CDR3 is TGTGCCAGCGCGGACAGGGGGTCCTTAGAATACACTCCTGAAGCTTTCTTT.

This clonotype was observed many times. The J gene is TRBJ2-5, the V gene TRBV3-1, with D unclear. Germline CDR1 reads LGHDT; CDR2 reads YNNKEL (reference sequence). This CDR3 spans 13 amino acids. The ends were cut back, 1 base at V and 2 bases at J, with 5 bases in the middle. The CDR3 sequence: CASSQVLQETQYF. The CDR3 region has the DNA TGTGCCAGCAGCCAAGTACTTCAAGAGACCCAGTACTTC.

This clonotype was seen a few times. CDR3 sequence reads: CASSRQGDPDEQYF. DNA of the CDR3: TGTGCCAGCAGCAGACAGGGAGACCCTGACGAGCAGTACTTC. The gene calls are TRBV7-9 and TRBJ2-7, with TRBD1 matching over 7 bases. The germline gives CDR1 SEHNR, CDR2 FQNEAQ (reference sequence). The CDR3 contains 14 residues. With V trimmed by 5 bases and J by 5 bases, 9 bases remained unmatched.

As concerns this clonotype: This sequence may be a read error, since a much larger clone differs from it by one base. This sequence joins TRBV12-3 or TRBV12-4 and TRBJ1-2; 8 nucleotides line up with TRBD1. Trimming cost V 10 bases and J 4 bases; bases outside gene matches: 8. The CDR3 is made up of 13 amino acids. CDR3 sequence reads: CANSSGQVYGYTF. CDR3 coding DNA: TGTGCCAACAGCTCGGGACAGGTCTATGGCTACACCTTC.

This clonotype appeared many times. V is TRBV6-2 or TRBV6-3 and J is TRBJ1-2, with unresolved D. The germline V and J ends were trimmed by 2 bases and 5 bases, with 6 bases remaining between them. The CDR3 runs to 12 residues. Germline values: CDR1 MNHEY, CDR2 SVGEGT. CDR3 coding DNA: TGTGCCAGCAGTTACATTGGTTATGGCTACACCTTC. Amino acid sequence: CASSYIGYGYTF.

This clonotype has just a few counts. The rearrangement uses TRBV9 and TRBJ2-3; D unresolved. V was shortened by 4 bases and J by 4 bases, with 13 bases between the two germline ends. The V gene's germline CDR1 is SGDLS and CDR2 YYNGEE. CDR3 length equals 14 residues. The CDR3 DNA follows: TGTGCCAGCAGCCCCCGCATATCCCCAGATACGCAGTATTTT. This gives the protein CASSPRISPDTQYF.

This clonotype was observed at least ten times. V and J are TRBV4-1 and TRBJ1-5, with D unclear. Trimming left V 4 bases short and J 2 bases short, with 12 bases between. CDR1 MGHRA and CDR2 YSYEKL come from the germline V gene. This CDR3 has 15 amino acids. The CDR3: CASSRGGMGNQPQHF. The CDR3 nucleotides read TGCGCCAGCAGCCGGGGAGGGATGGGCAATCAGCCCCAGCATTTT.

Notes on this clonotype: This CDR3 fails to terminate in the conserved phenylalanine or tryptophan, so it likely reflects a read error. The gene calls are TRBV2 and TRBJ1-2; tentatively, D is TRBD1 (5 bases). The CDR3 spans 13 residues. In germline, CDR1 is SNHLY, CDR2 FYNNEI. Between the trimmed V and J ends, which lost 4 bases and 1 base, there was a span of 7 bases. CDR3 sequence reads: CASSGTGNYGYTL. The CDR3 DNA reads TGTGCCAGCAGTGGCACAGGTAACTATGGCTACACCCTC.

This clonotype was seen at least ten times. This chain joins TRBV12-3 or TRBV12-4 and TRBJ1-5; 7 bases align to TRBD1. The CDR3 is 14 residues long. Germline trimming cut 6 bases from V and 7 bases from J; bases unmatched to any gene: 9. CDR3 region: CASSSTGLGQPQHF. Written as DNA, the CDR3 is TGTGCCAGCAGCTCGACAGGGCTGGGCCAGCCCCAGCATTTT.

V is TRBV2 and J is TRBJ2-1, with D maybe TRBD2 (7 bases). There are 15 residues in the CDR3. Trimming cost V 3 bases and J 9 bases, with 18 bases left between them. CDR1 SNHLY and CDR2 FYNNEI come from the germline V gene. The CDR3 loop is CASSEKASGGGEQFF. The CDR3 DNA reads as TGTGCCAGCAGTGAGAAGGCTAGCGGAGGGGGTGAGCAGTTCTTC.

This clonotype was found many times. The chain combines TRBV5-6 with TRBJ2-5, with D possibly being TRBD1 or TRBD2 (6 bases each). Trimming shortened V by 3 bases and J by 5 bases, and 17 bases separated the two germline ends. The germline V gene encodes CDR1 SGHDT and CDR2 YYEEEE. The length of the CDR3 is 15 residues. CDR3 nucleotide sequence: TGTGCCAGCAGCTCCCGGACACTAGGGGGGGAGACCCAGTACTTC. It encodes CASSSRTLGGETQYF. Full variable domain (remainder filled in from reference TRBV5-6 and TRBJ2-5): DAGVTQSPTHLIKTRGQQVTLRCSPKSGHDTVSWYQQALGQGPQFIFQYYEEEERQRGNFPDRFSGHQFPNYSSELNVNALLLGDSALYLCASSSRTLGGETQYFGPGTRLLVL.

This clonotype was picked up many times. The chain carries TRBV7-9 and TRBJ2-5; a possible D gene is TRBD2 (6 bases). The CDR3 loop spans 15 amino acids. From germline, CDR1 is SEHNR and CDR2 FQNEAQ (reference sequence). Trimming shortened V by 6 bases and J by 7 bases, and 21 bases separated the two germline ends. The CDR3 bases are TGTGCCAGCAGTCAACCCGCCGGACTACGGGGGACCCAGTACTTC. Protein: CASSQPAGLRGTQYF.

The chain uses TRBV6-1 and TRBJ2-7; D is tentatively TRBD1 or TRBD2 (5 bases each). Germline V CDR1 and CDR2: MNHNS, SASEGT. V was clipped by 5 bases and J by 2 bases, with 13 bases between them. The CDR3 contains 14 residues. In nucleotides, the CDR3 is TGTGCCAGCAGTTATAGGGACCCGGCCTACGAGCAGTACTTC. Amino acids: CASSYRDPAYEQYF.